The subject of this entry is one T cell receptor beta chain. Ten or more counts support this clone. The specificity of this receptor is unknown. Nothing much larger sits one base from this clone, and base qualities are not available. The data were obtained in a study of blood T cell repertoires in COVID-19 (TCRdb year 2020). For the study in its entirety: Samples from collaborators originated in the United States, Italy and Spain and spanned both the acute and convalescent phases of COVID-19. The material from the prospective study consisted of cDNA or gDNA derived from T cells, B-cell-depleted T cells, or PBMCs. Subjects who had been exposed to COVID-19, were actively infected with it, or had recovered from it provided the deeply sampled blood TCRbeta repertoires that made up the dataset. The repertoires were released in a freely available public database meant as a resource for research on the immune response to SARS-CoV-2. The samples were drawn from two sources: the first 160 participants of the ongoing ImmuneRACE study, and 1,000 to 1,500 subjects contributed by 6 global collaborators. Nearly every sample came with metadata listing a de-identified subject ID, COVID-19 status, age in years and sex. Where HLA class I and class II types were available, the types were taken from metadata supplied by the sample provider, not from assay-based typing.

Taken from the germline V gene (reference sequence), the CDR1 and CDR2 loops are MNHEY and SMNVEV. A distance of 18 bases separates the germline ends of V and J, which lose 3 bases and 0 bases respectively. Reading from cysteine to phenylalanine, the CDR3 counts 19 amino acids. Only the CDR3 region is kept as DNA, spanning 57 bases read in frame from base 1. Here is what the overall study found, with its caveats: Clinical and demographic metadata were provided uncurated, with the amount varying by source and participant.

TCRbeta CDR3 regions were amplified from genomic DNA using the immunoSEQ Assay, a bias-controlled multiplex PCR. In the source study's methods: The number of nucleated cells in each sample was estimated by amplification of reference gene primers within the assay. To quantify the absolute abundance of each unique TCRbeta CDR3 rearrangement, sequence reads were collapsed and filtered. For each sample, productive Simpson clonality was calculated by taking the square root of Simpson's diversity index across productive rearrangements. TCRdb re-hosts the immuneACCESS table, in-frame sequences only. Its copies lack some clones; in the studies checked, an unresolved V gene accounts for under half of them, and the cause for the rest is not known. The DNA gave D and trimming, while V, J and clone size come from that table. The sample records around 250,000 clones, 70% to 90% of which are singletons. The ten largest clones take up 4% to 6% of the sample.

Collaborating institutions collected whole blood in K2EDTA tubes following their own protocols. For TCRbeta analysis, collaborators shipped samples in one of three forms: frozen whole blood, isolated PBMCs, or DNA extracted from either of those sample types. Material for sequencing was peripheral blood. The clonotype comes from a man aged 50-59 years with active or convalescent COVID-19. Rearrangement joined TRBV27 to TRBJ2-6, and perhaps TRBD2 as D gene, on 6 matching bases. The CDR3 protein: CASSFAGREILSGANVLTF. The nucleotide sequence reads TGTGCCAGCAGTTTCGCGGGACGCGAAATCCTCTCTGGGGCCAACGTCCTGACTTTC.